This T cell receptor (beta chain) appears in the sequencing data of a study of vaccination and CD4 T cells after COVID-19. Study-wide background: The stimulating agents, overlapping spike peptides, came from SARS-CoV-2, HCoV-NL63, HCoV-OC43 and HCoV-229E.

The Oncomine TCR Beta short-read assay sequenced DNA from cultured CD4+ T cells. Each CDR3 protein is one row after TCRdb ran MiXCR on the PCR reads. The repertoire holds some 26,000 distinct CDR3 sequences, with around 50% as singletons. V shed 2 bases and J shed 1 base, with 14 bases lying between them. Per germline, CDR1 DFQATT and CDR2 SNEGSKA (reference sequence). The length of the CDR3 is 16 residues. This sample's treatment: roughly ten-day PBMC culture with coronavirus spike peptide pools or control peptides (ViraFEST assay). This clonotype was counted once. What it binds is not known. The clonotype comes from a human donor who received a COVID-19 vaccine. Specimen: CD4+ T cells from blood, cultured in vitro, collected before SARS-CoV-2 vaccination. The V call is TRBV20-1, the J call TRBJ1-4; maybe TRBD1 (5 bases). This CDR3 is CSARISGKGTNEKLFF. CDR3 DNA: TGCAGTGCTAGAATTTCAGGGAAAGGAACTAATGAAAAACTGTTTTTT.